These 22 T cell receptor beta chains were sequenced from one sample in a study of T cell repertoires in cytomegalovirus infection. TCRdb analysed the reads with MiXCR anew, one entry per CDR3 protein. The table records approximately 500,000 distinct CDR3 sequences, less than 30% of them present only once. The source material was PBMCs. These receptors came from a human donor in good health (CMV status not recorded). Some clones in this sample may be carry-over from other donors' samples.

This chain connects TRBV6-2 or TRBV6-3 to TRBJ2-2; D is unclear. In germline, CDR1 is MNHEY, CDR2 SVGEGT. This CDR3 has 16 amino acids. The germline V and J ends were trimmed by 8 bases and 4 bases, with 20 bases remaining between them. CDR3 region: CASQYPFGESTGELFF. In DNA, the CDR3 is TGTGCCAGCCAATATCCATTCGGAGAAAGCACCGGGGAGCTGTTTTTT.

In this sample, this clonotype turned up a few times. The chain couples TRBV6-6 to TRBJ1-5; 9 nucleotides match TRBD1. Germline trimming cut 7 bases from V and 3 bases from J; bases unmatched to any gene: 10. Germline assignment: CDR1 MNHNY and CDR2 SVGAGI (reference sequence). The length of the CDR3 is 16 residues. CDR3 sequence: CASTNAGQGYNQPQHF. CDR3 nucleotide sequence: TGTGCCAGCACCAATGCGGGACAGGGATACAATCAGCCCCAGCATTTT.

The chain uses TRBV20-1 and TRBJ2-3; 10 bases are shared with TRBD2. Looked up from germline, CDR1 is DFQATT and CDR2 is SNEGSKA (reference sequence). This CDR3 comprises 14 residues. Trimming took 4 bases from V and 0 from J; bases not matched to a gene: 1. The CDR3 here is CSAKTSGSTDTQYF. CDR3 bases: TGCAGTGCTAAGACTAGCGGGAGCACAGATACGCAGTATTTT.

This clonotype has just a few counts. V usage is TRBV14 and J usage is TRBJ2-1; a weak D match, TRBD2 (5 bases). This CDR3 spans 14 amino acids. CDR1 and CDR2 (germline): SGHDN, FVKESK. V was cut by 3 bases and J by 7 bases, with 13 bases left in between. The CDR3 protein is CASSHMDSLNEQFF. DNA of the CDR3: TGTGCCAGCAGCCACATGGACTCCCTAAATGAGCAGTTCTTC.

This clonotype has more than one count but fewer than ten. This rearrangement joins TRBV14 to TRBJ2-5, with TRBD1 as a possible D gene (5 bases). This CDR3 spans 15 amino acids. Trimming left V 7 bases short and J 1 base short, with 16 bases between. Germline values: CDR1 SGHDN, CDR2 FVKESK. CDR3 protein: CASTPNGRVQETQYF. DNA for the CDR3: TGTGCCAGCACTCCTAACGGCAGGGTCCAAGAGACCCAGTACTTC.

This CDR3 is CASSFGGGYEQYF. The CDR3 DNA reads as TGCGCCAGCAGCTTCGGCGGGGGCTACGAGCAGTACTTC. The chain links TRBV5-1 to TRBJ2-7; 7 nucleotides line up with TRBD2. Germline CDR1 reads SGHRS; CDR2 reads YFSETQ. The V gene end was trimmed by 2 bases and the J gene end by 3 bases; junction bases not matched to a gene: 2. CDR3 length: 13 amino acids.

The V call is TRBV27, the J call TRBJ2-2; 7 bases line up with TRBD2. The trim removed 5 bases at V and 8 bases at J, leaving 2 bases unmatched. Germline V CDR1 and CDR2: MNHEY, SMNVEV (reference sequence). The CDR3 is 12 amino acids. The CDR3 sequence: CASSVGGGELFF. CDR3 nucleotides: TGTGCCAGCAGTGTCGGGGGGGGGGAGCTGTTTTTT.

This clonotype has ten or more counts. The chain is built from TRBV7-2 and TRBJ1-3; no reliable D call. V lost 4 bases and J 5 bases, leaving 6 bases between the germline ends. This CDR3 region has 12 residues. In germline, CDR1 is SGHTA, CDR2 FQGNSA. CDR3 DNA sequence: TGTGCCAGCAGCTCAGAAAGAAACACCATATATTTT. This sequence encodes CASSSERNTIYF.

V and J are TRBV27 and TRBJ2-4; TRBD2 matches at 12 bases. The length of the CDR3 is 17 residues. The junction had 7 bases not matched to a gene; V was cut back by 5 bases and J by 2 bases. Germline V gives CDR1 MNHEY, CDR2 SMNVEV (reference sequence). DNA for the CDR3: TGTGCCAGCAGTACGACTAGCGGGAGTTATACCAAAAACATTCAGTACTTC. Its protein is CASSTTSGSYTKNIQYF.

This clonotype turned up a few times. J is TRBJ1-1 and V is TRBV27; no clear D. CDR1 and CDR2 (germline): MNHEY, SMNVEV (reference sequence). V was trimmed by 5 bases and J by 6 bases, leaving 13 bases between them. This CDR3 has 13 amino acids. In nucleotides, the CDR3 is TGTGCCAGCAGTCCGATCCTAGAGGCTGAAGCTTTCTTT. Translation: CASSPILEAEAFF.

This clonotype was seen at least ten times. The rearrangement joins TRBV7-2 to TRBJ2-1; tentative D call: TRBD2 (6 bases). V lost 7 bases and J 13 bases, leaving 23 bases between the germline ends. Germline CDR1 SGHTA, CDR2 FQGNSA. The CDR3 spans 14 residues. CDR3 in amino acids: CASTPQAGPKIQFF. The CDR3 bases are TGTGCCAGCACCCCTCAGGCGGGGCCCAAAATCCAGTTCTTC.

In this sample, this clonotype turned up a few times. The rearrangement links TRBV6-8 to TRBJ2-3; 8 bases fit TRBD2. CDR3 length: 15 residues. J was trimmed by 3 bases and V by 6 bases; bases with no gene match: 8. Germline V gives CDR1 MNHGY, CDR2 SAAAGT. CDR3 amino acids: CASRNSGRMTDTQYF. CDR3 DNA sequence: TGTGCCAGCAGAAACAGCGGGAGAATGACAGATACGCAGTATTTT.

The genes are TRBV12-3 or TRBV12-4 and TRBJ2-3, with unresolved D. Deletions cut 5 bases from V and 6 bases from J, with 9 bases between. CDR3 length equals 12 residues. The CDR3 sequence is CASSPKRDTQYF. For the CDR3, the DNA is TGTGCCAGCAGTCCCAAACGGGATACGCAGTATTTT.

The chain links TRBV6-1 to TRBJ2-4; 12 bases are shared with TRBD2. Germline CDR1 reads MNHNS; CDR2 reads SASEGT. Trimming removed 6 bases from V and 0 bases from J; junction bases left unmatched: 6. The CDR3 is made up of 17 amino acids. CDR3 amino acids: CASRKTSGGIAKNIQYF. The CDR3 DNA sequence: TGTGCCAGCAGGAAGACTAGCGGGGGAATAGCCAAAAACATTCAGTACTTC.

This clonotype was found many times. The V gene is TRBV12-3 or TRBV12-4, the J gene TRBJ1-6, with D possibly being TRBD1 (6 bases). Trimming took off 8 bases at V and 18 bases at J, with 35 bases between the two ends. There are 17 residues in the CDR3. This chain's CDR3 is CASGSLGTTLGDITPHF. The CDR3 nucleotides are TGTGCCAGCGGATCCCTCGGGACAACCCTCGGTGACATCACCCCCCACTTT.

This clonotype occurred a few times. The chain combines TRBV6-2 or TRBV6-3 with TRBJ2-3, with 8 bases lining up with TRBD2. The CDR3 is 14 amino acids. The germline V gene has CDR1 MNHEY and CDR2 SVGEGT. V lost 8 bases, J lost 4 bases, and 8 bases stayed unmatched. The CDR3 DNA reads as TGTGCCAGCTGTTTCTCCGGGAGGGCAGATACGCAGTATTTT. Translated: CASCFSGRADTQYF.

This clonotype was counted a few times. The V gene is TRBV4-3, the J gene TRBJ1-4; no definite D call. The germline CDR1 and CDR2 sequences are LGHNA and YSLEER. The CDR3 extends over 17 amino acids. V lost 0 bases, J lost 5 bases, and 16 bases lay in between. CDR3 sequence (DNA): TGCGCCAGCAGCCAAGAGGCGAAGCTCGGGGAAAATGAAAAACTGTTTTTT. It yields the protein CASSQEAKLGENEKLFF.

The rearrangement links TRBV7-8 to TRBJ1-1; possibly TRBD1 for D (6 bases). CDR3 length equals 16 residues. Trimming stripped 3 bases from V and 1 base from J, with 15 bases between. The germline V gene encodes CDR1 SGHVS and CDR2 FQNEAQ. CDR3 protein: CASSLRTAVTNTEAFF. The CDR3 bases are TGTGCCAGCAGCTTGCGGACAGCGGTTACGAACACTGAAGCTTTCTTT.

V and J are TRBV20-1 and TRBJ2-3, with 7 bases lining up with TRBD2. Germline loops: CDR1 DFQATT, CDR2 SNEGSKA (reference sequence). The ends lost 3 bases at V and 3 bases at J; junction bases unmatched: 9. This CDR3 comprises 15 residues. For the CDR3, the DNA is TGCAGTGCTAGGAGGCACCTAGCGGCAACAGATACGCAGTATTTT. Its protein product is CSARRHLAATDTQYF.

The chain carries TRBV4-3 and TRBJ1-1; 7 bases agree with TRBD1. CDR3 length equals 15 residues. CDR1 LGHNA and CDR2 YSLEER come from the germline V gene. V shed 1 base and J 8 bases; nucleotides not matched to a gene: 10. CDR3 in DNA: TGCGCCAGCAGCCAAGGCTGGGACAGCTTGGGAGAAGCTTTCTTT. This sequence encodes CASSQGWDSLGEAFF.

The chain has TRBV6-2 or TRBV6-3 and TRBJ2-7; D is undetermined. CDR3 length equals 12 residues. Germline lookup yields CDR1 MNHEY and CDR2 SVGEGT. V lost 0 bases and J lost 2, with 2 bases in between. The CDR3 coding sequence is TGTGCCAGCAGTTACTCCCCCTACGAGCAGTACGTC. Protein product: CASSYSPYEQYV.

This clonotype turned up a few times. CDR3 sequence reads: CASGSRTYNEQFF. The CDR3 DNA sequence: TGTGCTAGTGGTTCGCGGACCTACAATGAGCAGTTCTTC. The rearrangement uses TRBV12-5 and TRBJ2-1; D ambiguous. V lost 4 bases to trimming and J lost 2 bases, with 6 bases between them. CDR3 length equals 13 residues. CDR1 and CDR2 (germline): LGHNT, FRNRAP.